Reported below is one T cell receptor beta chain. Trimming removed 4 bases at V and 2 bases at J, with 17 bases between. The CDR3 is 15 residues long. The germline V gene encodes CDR1 GTSNPN and CDR2 SVGIG (reference sequence). The data originate from a study of T cells in localized non-small cell lung cancer. This table comes from immunoSEQ multiplex PCR, and its TCRdb copy is limited to in-frame clones, with some not included. There are about 72,000 clones in the sample; 84% occur only once, and 13% lies in the top ten. The receptor comes from a female donor older than 55 with stage I lung adenocarcinoma. Specimen: peripheral blood, collected before any cancer treatment. V usage is TRBV30 and J usage is TRBJ1-2; D ambiguous. CDR3 in DNA: TGTGCCTGGAAGGCGTATATTGGGTACAACTATGGCTACACCTTC. Translating it yields CAWKAYIGYNYGYTF.